This is a list of T cell receptor beta chains from one sample in a study of shared clonotypes between healthy human individuals. Measured with immunoSEQ multiplex PCR; TCRdb has only the in-frame clones, and not every one. The sample contains about 1 million clones, 70% to 80% of which appear only once. The sequenced material came from memory CD4+ T cells sorted from blood. These receptors were collected from a man younger than 35 in good health. Each CDR3 is given with its conserved first and last residue. The D gene is left open where the match is weak. Size tells how often a clone was seen (once, few, many) or the class of an expanded clone, and some rows leave it out.

V: TRBV18
J: TRBJ2-2
size: NA
D: NA
DNA: TGTGCCAGCTCACCCGTCGGCGGAGGGGCGACCGGGGAGCTGTTTTTT
CDR3: CASSPVGGGATGELFF

V: TRBV6-1
J: TRBJ2-2
size: many
D: TRBD2
DNA: TGTGCCAGCAGTCAAGGACTAGCGGGAGTTGGCGGGGAGCTGTTTTTT
CDR3: CASSQGLAGVGGELFF

V: TRBV9
J: TRBJ2-1
size: NA
D: TRBD2
DNA: TGTGCCAGCAGCAACGGACTAGCGGCCTACAATGAGCAGTTCTTC
CDR3: CASSNGLAAYNEQFF

V: TRBV6-1
J: TRBJ2-7
size: many
D: NA
DNA: TGTGCCAGCAGTGAAGCTTGGAAGGTGACGACCTACGAGCAGTACTTC
CDR3: CASSEAWKVTTYEQYF

V: TRBV20-1
J: TRBJ2-1
size: NA
D: TRBD2
DNA: TGCAGTGCAACGGGGGGGGAGCAGTTCTTC
CDR3: CSATGGEQFF

V: TRBV6-1
J: TRBJ2-2
size: once
D: NA
DNA: TGTGCCAGCAGTGATAGTCGAGCGAACACCGGGGAGCTGTTTTTT
CDR3: CASSDSRANTGELFF

V: TRBV5-1
J: TRBJ2-7
size: NA
D: NA
DNA: TGCGCCAGCAGCTTGCTTCCTGCGATAAATACGGGTACAGTGACCGAGCAGTACTTC
CDR3: CASSLLPAINTGTVTEQYF

V: TRBV7-9
J: TRBJ2-5
size: NA
D: TRBD1
DNA: TGTGCCAGCAGCCCGGGACAGTCCTCCCAAGAGACCCAGTACTTC
CDR3: CASSPGQSSQETQYF

V: TRBV5-8
J: TRBJ1-5
size: NA
D: NA
DNA: TGTGCCAGCATCCCCCCGGGGTATAGCAATCAGCCCCAGCATTTT
CDR3: CASIPPGYSNQPQHF

V: TRBV7-9
J: TRBJ2-1
size: NA
D: TRBD2
DNA: TGTGCCAGCAGCTTAGCTTGGGTAGCGGGAGATCCGAATGAGCAGTTCTTC
CDR3: CASSLAWVAGDPNEQFF

V: TRBV4-3
J: TRBJ2-7
size: NA
D: NA
DNA: TGCGCCAGCAGCCAAGGGCCGGAACGCGCGGGTTGGGACGAGCAGTACTTC
CDR3: CASSQGPERAGWDEQYF

V: TRBV13
J: TRBJ2-2
size: NA
D: NA
DNA: TGTGCCAGCAGCTTAGGGGGGCACTCCGGGGAGCTGTTTTTT
CDR3: CASSLGGHSGELFF

V: TRBV2
J: TRBJ2-5
size: NA
D: NA
DNA: TGTGCCAGCAGTGAAGCGGGCGGCCCGAATGCCCAGTACTTC
CDR3: CASSEAGGPNAQYF

V: TRBV21-1
J: TRBJ1-3
size: NA
D: NA
DNA: TGTGCCAGCAGTAAAACAGGGAGCTCTGGAAACACCATATATTTT
CDR3: CASSKTGSSGNTIYF

V: TRBV5-5
J: TRBJ1-4
size: NA
D: TRBD1
DNA: TGTGCCAGCCTTCACAAACCTTGGACAGGGGGGGATGAAAAACTGTTTTTT
CDR3: CASLHKPWTGGDEKLFF

V: TRBV4-1
J: TRBJ2-7
size: NA
D: NA
DNA: TGCGCCAGCAGCCAGGAGGGGTTCGCGGAGCAGTACTTC
CDR3: CASSQEGFAEQYF

V: TRBV11-2
J: TRBJ2-2
size: NA
D: TRBD1
DNA: TGTGCCAGCAGCCAAGGACGGACAGGGTACACCGGGGAGCTGTTTTTT
CDR3: CASSQGRTGYTGELFF

V: TRBV16
J: TRBJ1-2
size: many
D: NA
DNA: TGTGCCAGCAGCCAACCCCCGGGGGACTATGGCTACACCTTC
CDR3: CASSQPPGDYGYTF

V: TRBV7-2
J: TRBJ1-2
size: few
D: TRBD1
DNA: TGTGCCAGCAGCTTCCGGGACAGTAACTATGGCTACACCTTC
CDR3: CASSFRDSNYGYTF

V: TRBV6-6
J: TRBJ2-7
size: NA
D: TRBD2
DNA: TGTGCCAGCAGTTCCCCAGCGGGAGGCTCCTACGAGCAGTACTTC
CDR3: CASSSPAGGSYEQYF

V: TRBV5-1
J: TRBJ2-3
size: NA
D: NA
DNA: TGCGCCAGCAGCTTGGCCGGGATAGGGACAGATACGCAGTATTTT
CDR3: CASSLAGIGTDTQYF

V: TRBV6-5
J: TRBJ1-6
size: NA
D: NA
DNA: TGTGCCAGCAGGGGGCTTAGATCACCCCTCCACTTT
CDR3: CASRGLRSPLHF

V: TRBV11-2
J: TRBJ2-3
size: once
D: NA
DNA: TGTGCCAGCAGCTCTCTCCTCTTTAGGGGGGAGATGTATACGCAGTATTTT
CDR3: CASSSLLFRGEMYTQYF

V: TRBV5-6
J: TRBJ2-1
size: NA
D: TRBD2
DNA: TGTGCCAGCAGCTTTTCGGGACTAGCGGGGAATGAGCAGTTCTTC
CDR3: CASSFSGLAGNEQFF

V: TRBV9
J: TRBJ2-1
size: NA
D: NA
DNA: TGTGCCAGCAGCGGGAACGGGGGCCCCTACAATGAGCAGTTCTTC
CDR3: CASSGNGGPYNEQFF

V: TRBV6-6
J: TRBJ2-7
size: once
D: NA
DNA: TGTGCCAGCAGTTACAGCTCGGGGACTGGCTCCTACGAGCAGTACTTC
CDR3: CASSYSSGTGSYEQYF

V: TRBV4-3
J: TRBJ2-3
size: once
D: NA
DNA: TGCGCCAGCAGCCAAGCCCTAGGGGGGAGCGGCACAGATACGCAGTATTTT
CDR3: CASSQALGGSGTDTQYF

V: TRBV9
J: TRBJ1-6
size: NA
D: TRBD1
DNA: TGTGCCAGCAGCCCCGGGACAGACTTAAATTCACCCCTCCACTTT
CDR3: CASSPGTDLNSPLHF

V: TRBV5-1
J: TRBJ1-6
size: NA
D: NA
DNA: TGCGCCAGCAGCTTGGCCCAGGGATACTCACCCCTCCACTTT
CDR3: CASSLAQGYSPLHF

V: TRBV29-1
J: TRBJ1-1
size: NA
D: NA
DNA: TGCAGCGCTACGCATGCCCCCGGGGAAGCTTTCTTT
CDR3: CSATHAPGEAFF

V: TRBV4-3
J: TRBJ2-5
size: NA
D: TRBD2
DNA: TGCGCCAGCAGCCAAGAAAAAGCGGGAGGCTTCTCGCAAGAGACCCAGTACTTC
CDR3: CASSQEKAGGFSQETQYF

V: TRBV20-1
J: TRBJ2-7
size: NA
D: NA
DNA: TGCAGTGCTAGAAGCGCGATCGAGCAGTACTTC
CDR3: CSARSAIEQYF

V: TRBV2
J: TRBJ2-2
size: NA
D: NA
DNA: TGTGCCAGCAACGCGGGAAAGGGGACCGGGGAGCTGTTTTTT
CDR3: CASNAGKGTGELFF

V: TRBV5-6
J: TRBJ2-1
size: NA
D: TRBD1
DNA: TGTGCCAGCAGCTTGTATTCCGGGACAGGGGGCTGGAGTGAGCAGTTCTTC
CDR3: CASSLYSGTGGWSEQFF

V: TRBV19
J: TRBJ1-5
size: NA
D: TRBD1
DNA: TGTGCCAGTAGTACCGGGACAGGGAATCAGCCCCAGCATTTT
CDR3: CASSTGTGNQPQHF

V: TRBV5-4
J: TRBJ1-1
size: NA
D: NA
DNA: TGTGCCAGCAGCGCCCAGGAGGACGGGGGTTTAGGCACTGAAGCTTTCTTT
CDR3: CASSAQEDGGLGTEAFF

V: TRBV4-1
J: TRBJ2-2
size: NA
D: NA
DNA: TGCGCCAGCAGCCAAGCGGGCTACAGGGGAGGGACCACCGGGGAGCTGTTTTTT
CDR3: CASSQAGYRGGTTGELFF

V: TRBV4-2
J: TRBJ2-1
size: NA
D: NA
DNA: TGTGCCAGCAGCCTATACCTTGCGGGGGCCACTTATAATGAGCAGTTCTTC
CDR3: CASSLYLAGATYNEQFF

V: TRBV5-4
J: TRBJ2-5
size: NA
D: NA
DNA: TGTGCCAGCACCCGAGCCGGCGGGGCTCAAGAGACCCAGTACTTC
CDR3: CASTRAGGAQETQYF

V: TRBV6-1
J: TRBJ1-6
size: few
D: NA
DNA: TGTGCCAGCAGTGAAAACTCAGTGACACCCCTCCACTTT
CDR3: CASSENSVTPLHF

V: TRBV13
J: TRBJ1-2
size: NA
D: TRBD1
DNA: TGTGCCAGCAGCTATAGACAGGGCCGCTACACCTTC
CDR3: CASSYRQGRYTF

V: TRBV27
J: TRBJ2-1
size: NA
D: NA
DNA: TGTGCCAGCAGTTCCGTGAATCGATACAATGAGCAGTTCTTC
CDR3: CASSSVNRYNEQFF

V: TRBV18
J: TRBJ1-1
size: NA
D: NA
DNA: TGTGCCAGCGGCCGGGGCCAGAACACTGAAGCTTTCTTT
CDR3: CASGRGQNTEAFF

V: TRBV5-1
J: TRBJ2-1
size: many
D: TRBD2
DNA: TGCGCCAGCAGCTTTGAACTAGCGGGATACAATGAGCAGTTCTTC
CDR3: CASSFELAGYNEQFF

V: TRBV2
J: TRBJ2-5
size: NA
D: NA
DNA: TGTGCCAGCAGTGAGGGTCCGGAGCAAGAGACCCAGTACTTC
CDR3: CASSEGPEQETQYF

V: TRBV5-1
J: TRBJ2-1
size: NA
D: TRBD2
DNA: TGCGCCAGCAGCGGCGGGGGGTCAGGAAATGAGCAGTTCTTC
CDR3: CASSGGGSGNEQFF

V: TRBV30
J: TRBJ1-6
size: once
D: NA
DNA: TGTGCCTGGAGTGTACAGTCCCTTAATTCACCCCTCCACTTT
CDR3: CAWSVQSLNSPLHF

V: TRBV10-2
J: TRBJ2-7
size: NA
D: TRBD2
DNA: TGCGCCAGCAGTGAGTCCCTAGCGGGAATCCACGAGCAGTACTTC
CDR3: CASSESLAGIHEQYF

V: TRBV4-3
J: TRBJ2-4
size: NA
D: NA
DNA: TGCGCCAGCAGCCAAGCCCCCCAATACCACAACATTCAGTACTTC
CDR3: CASSQAPQYHNIQYF

V: TRBV5-6
J: TRBJ2-3
size: NA
D: TRBD2
DNA: TGTGCCAGCACCCAACTAGCGGGGGGCACAGATACGCAGTATTTT
CDR3: CASTQLAGGTDTQYF

V: TRBV19
J: TRBJ2-7
size: NA
D: NA
DNA: TGTGCCAGTAGTATTGGACGCCTGATGCGAGTAGAGCAGTACTTC
CDR3: CASSIGRLMRVEQYF

V: TRBV19
J: TRBJ2-3
size: NA
D: NA
DNA: TGTGCCAGTAGCCGGACTACCACAGATACGCAGTATTTT
CDR3: CASSRTTTDTQYF

V: TRBV6-1
J: TRBJ2-7
size: many
D: TRBD1
DNA: TGTGCCAGCAGGACCGGGACAGCGTACGAGCAGTACTTC
CDR3: CASRTGTAYEQYF

V: TRBV10-3
J: TRBJ2-7
size: NA
D: NA
DNA: TGTGCCATCAGTGGAAAACAGGGAGGGGGCTCCTACGAGCAGTACTTC
CDR3: CAISGKQGGGSYEQYF